These 11 T cell receptor beta chains came from one sample sequenced in a study of T-cell memory formation after mild COVID-19. MiXCR, applied by TCRdb to the 5' RACE reads, yields one record per CDR3 protein. In the table there are 450,000 to 700,000 distinct CDR3 sequences, 15% to 20% of which are singletons. The sequenced sample consisted of PBMCs or a T cell subset sorted from them (not recorded which). These receptors all come from an adult woman who had mild COVID-19 (a few samples of this study predate the infection). Cell type and time point are not known.

This sequence joins TRBV18 and TRBJ2-7, with 8 bases fitting TRBD2. The CDR3 sequence is 11 residues long. V dropped 10 bases and J dropped 3; count of bases not matched to a gene: 2. The germline V gene has CDR1 KGHSH and CDR2 LQKENI. The CDR3 loop reads CATGGDYEQYF. The CDR3 region has the DNA TGTGCCACCGGGGGGGACTACGAGCAGTACTTC.

The table lists this clonotype with a few counts. The genes are TRBV12-1 and TRBJ2-1; whether TRBD1, the table's D call, matches the DNA was not checked. TRBV12-1 is deemed a pseudogene. The CDR3 loop spans 17 amino acids. The CDR3 loop reads CASSFADPDRGNNEQFF. The CDR3 DNA is TGTGCCAGCAGCTTTGCGGATCCTGACAGGGGGAACAATGAGCAGTTCTTC.

V is TRBV20-1 and J is TRBJ1-5, with a weak D call TRBD1 (6 bases). Germline V gives CDR1 DFQATT, CDR2 SNEGSKA (reference sequence). The CDR3 extends over 15 amino acids. Trimming cost V 2 bases and J 2 bases, with 13 bases left between them. The CDR3 nucleotides are TGCAGTGCTAGACTGCAGGGGCAGGGCAATCAGCCCCAGCATTTT. It is translated as CSARLQGQGNQPQHF.

This chain joins TRBV4-1 and TRBJ1-1, with no clear D. The CDR3 consists of 14 residues. Germline V lookup: CDR1 MGHRA, CDR2 YSYEKL. Trimming left V 3 bases short and J 5 bases short, with 13 bases between. The CDR3 here is CASSQREGKTEAFF. Written as DNA, the CDR3 is TGCGCCAGCAGCCAGAGAGAGGGTAAGACTGAAGCTTTCTTT.

The chain joins TRBV30 to TRBJ2-1; TRBD2 matches 7 bases. This CDR3 contains 15 residues. V dropped 5 bases and J dropped 0; count of bases not matched to a gene: 7. Germline assignment: CDR1 GTSNPN and CDR2 SVGIG (reference sequence). CDR3 nucleotide sequence: TGTGCCTGGGACTATGGGAGGGTCTCCTACAATGAGCAGTTCTTC. Protein product: CAWDYGRVSYNEQFF.

V and J are TRBV21-1 and TRBJ2-5; the tabulated D call, TRBD1, remains unverified against the DNA. TRBV21-1 is described as a pseudogene. The CDR3 length is 16 residues. The CDR3 loop is CASSKERRLPRGTQYF. In DNA, the CDR3 is TGTGCCAGCAGCAAAGAACGGAGGCTCCCTAGGGGGACCCAGTACTTC.

This clonotype was counted between two and nine times. The chain employs TRBV10-3 and TRBJ2-3, with TRBD2 matching over 11 bases. The CDR3 length is 17 residues. Germline V CDR1 and CDR2: ENHRY, SYGVKD. The ends lost 0 bases at V and 5 bases at J; junction bases unmatched: 7. The CDR3 spells CAISESQRSGREDTQYF. For the CDR3, the DNA is TGTGCCATCAGTGAGTCCCAACGTAGCGGGAGGGAAGATACGCAGTATTTT.

This clonotype was found a few times. The rearrangement uses TRBV12-3 or TRBV12-4 and TRBJ2-1; TRBD2 agrees at 16 bases. With V trimmed by 4 bases and J by 2 bases, 8 bases remained unmatched. CDR3 length equals 19 residues. CDR3 amino acids: CASSSYGTSGGATYNEQFF. The CDR3 region has the DNA TGTGCCAGCAGTTCATATGGGACTAGCGGGGGGGCCACCTACAATGAGCAGTTCTTC.

The rearrangement joins TRBV11-2 to TRBJ2-7, with TRBD1 as a possible D gene (5 bases). The CDR3 length is 13 residues. V lost 0 bases, J lost 7 bases, and 10 bases lay in between. Germline V gene data show CDR1 as SGHAT and CDR2 as FQNNGV. CDR3 amino acids: CASSLDQGTEQYF. The CDR3 nucleotides read TGTGCCAGCAGCTTAGATCAGGGTACAGAGCAGTACTTC.

The chain combines TRBV6-5 with TRBJ2-5; TRBD2 aligns across 10 bases. The CDR3 is 16 residues long. After removal of 5 bases from V and 3 bases from J, the junction contained 9 bases not matched to a gene. Germline V gives CDR1 MNHEY, CDR2 SVGAGI. This chain's CDR3 is CASSPTASGSKETQYF. CDR3 DNA: TGTGCCAGCAGTCCTACTGCTAGCGGGAGTAAAGAGACCCAGTACTTC.

The gene calls are TRBV2 and TRBJ2-7; TRBD2 aligns across 10 bases. Germline V lookup: CDR1 SNHLY, CDR2 FYNNEI. CDR3 size: 14 residues. With 6 bases clipped from V and 4 bases from J, the junction kept 6 bases outside the gene matches. The CDR3 DNA is TGTGCCAGCAGGCCCACTAGCGGGGAATACGAGCAGTACTTC. This codes for CASRPTSGEYEQYF.